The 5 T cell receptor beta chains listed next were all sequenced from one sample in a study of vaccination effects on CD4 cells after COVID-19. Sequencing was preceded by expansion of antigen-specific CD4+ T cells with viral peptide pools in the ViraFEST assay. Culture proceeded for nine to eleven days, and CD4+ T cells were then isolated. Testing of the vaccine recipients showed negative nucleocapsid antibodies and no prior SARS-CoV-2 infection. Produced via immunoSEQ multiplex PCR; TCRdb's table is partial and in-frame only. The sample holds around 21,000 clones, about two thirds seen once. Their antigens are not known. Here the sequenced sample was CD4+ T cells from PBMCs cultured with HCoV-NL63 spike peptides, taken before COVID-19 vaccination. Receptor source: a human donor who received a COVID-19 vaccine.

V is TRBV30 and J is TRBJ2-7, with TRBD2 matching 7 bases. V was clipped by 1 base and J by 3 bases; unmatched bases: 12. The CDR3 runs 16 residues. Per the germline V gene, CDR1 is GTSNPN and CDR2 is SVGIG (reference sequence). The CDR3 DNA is TGTGCCTGGAGTGCCCGGACGGGGGGTTTAGTCTACGAGCAGTACTTC. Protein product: CAWSARTGGLVYEQYF.

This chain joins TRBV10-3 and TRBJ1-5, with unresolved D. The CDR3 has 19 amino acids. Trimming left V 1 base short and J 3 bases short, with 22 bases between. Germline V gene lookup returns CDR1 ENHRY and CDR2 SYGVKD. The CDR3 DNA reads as TGTGCCATCAGTGAGTTCGGGGTCACTACCTCTAGTCCCAATCAGCCCCAGCATTTT. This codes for CAISEFGVTTSSPNQPQHF.

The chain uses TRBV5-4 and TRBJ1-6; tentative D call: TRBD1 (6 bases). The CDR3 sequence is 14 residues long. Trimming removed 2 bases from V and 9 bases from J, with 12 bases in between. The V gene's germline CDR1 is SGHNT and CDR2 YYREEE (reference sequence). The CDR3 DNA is TGTGCCAGCAGCTTAGGGGGGCTCGGTTCACCCCTCCACTTT. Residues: CASSLGGLGSPLHF.

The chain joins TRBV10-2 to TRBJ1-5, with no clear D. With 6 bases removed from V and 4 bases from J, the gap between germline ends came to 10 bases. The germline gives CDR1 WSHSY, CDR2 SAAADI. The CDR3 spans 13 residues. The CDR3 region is CASSLWTNQPQHF. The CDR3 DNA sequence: TGCGCCAGCAGCCTATGGACTAATCAGCCCCAGCATTTT.

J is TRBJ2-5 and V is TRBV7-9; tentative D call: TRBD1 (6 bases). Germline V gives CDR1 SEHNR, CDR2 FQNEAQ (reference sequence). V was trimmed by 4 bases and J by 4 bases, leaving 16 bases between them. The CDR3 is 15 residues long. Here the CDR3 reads CASSSTGSAVETQYF. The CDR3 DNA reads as TGTGCCAGCAGCTCCACAGGGTCGGCAGTAGAGACCCAGTACTTC.